This note documents a single T cell receptor (beta chain) sequence. This sample was included in a study of early T cells in non-severe SARS-CoV-2 infection. Looking at the study overall: Unsorted whole blood bulk RNA was sequenced, with unpaired chains.

Individual cDNA molecules received unique molecular identifiers. From the 5' RACE reads, TCRdb called clonotypes with MiXCR, one entry per CDR3 protein. The sample records 50,000 to 60,000 distinct CDR3 sequences, approximately 10% being singletons. Germline V gives CDR1 DFQATT, CDR2 SNEGSKA (reference sequence). Trimming shortened V by 0 bases and J by 2 bases, and 7 bases separated the two germline ends. The CDR3 contains 13 residues. Specimen: whole blood, collected at baseline. The chain couples TRBV20-1 to TRBJ1-2, with D possibly TRBD1 on 6 matching bases. The TCR originated in an adult who was a healthcare worker with PCR-confirmed SARS-CoV-2 infection or an uninfected control (not recorded which). The CDR3 spells CSARDTGNYGYTF. In DNA form, the CDR3 reads TGCAGTGCTAGAGATACAGGGAACTATGGCTACACCTTC.